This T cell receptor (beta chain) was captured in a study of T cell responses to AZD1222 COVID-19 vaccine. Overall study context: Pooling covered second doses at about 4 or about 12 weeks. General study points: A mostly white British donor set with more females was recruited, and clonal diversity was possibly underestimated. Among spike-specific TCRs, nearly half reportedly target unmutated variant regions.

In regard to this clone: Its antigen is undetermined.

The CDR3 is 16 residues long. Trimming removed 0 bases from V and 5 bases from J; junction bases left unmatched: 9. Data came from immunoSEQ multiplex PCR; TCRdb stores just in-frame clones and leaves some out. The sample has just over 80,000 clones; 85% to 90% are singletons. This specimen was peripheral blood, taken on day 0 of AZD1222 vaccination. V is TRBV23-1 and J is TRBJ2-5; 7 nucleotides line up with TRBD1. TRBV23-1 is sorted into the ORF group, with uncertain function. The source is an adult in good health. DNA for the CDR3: TGCGCCAGCAGTCAATCGTGCAGGGGGTACGGGGAGACCCAGTACTTC. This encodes CASSQSCRGYGETQYF.